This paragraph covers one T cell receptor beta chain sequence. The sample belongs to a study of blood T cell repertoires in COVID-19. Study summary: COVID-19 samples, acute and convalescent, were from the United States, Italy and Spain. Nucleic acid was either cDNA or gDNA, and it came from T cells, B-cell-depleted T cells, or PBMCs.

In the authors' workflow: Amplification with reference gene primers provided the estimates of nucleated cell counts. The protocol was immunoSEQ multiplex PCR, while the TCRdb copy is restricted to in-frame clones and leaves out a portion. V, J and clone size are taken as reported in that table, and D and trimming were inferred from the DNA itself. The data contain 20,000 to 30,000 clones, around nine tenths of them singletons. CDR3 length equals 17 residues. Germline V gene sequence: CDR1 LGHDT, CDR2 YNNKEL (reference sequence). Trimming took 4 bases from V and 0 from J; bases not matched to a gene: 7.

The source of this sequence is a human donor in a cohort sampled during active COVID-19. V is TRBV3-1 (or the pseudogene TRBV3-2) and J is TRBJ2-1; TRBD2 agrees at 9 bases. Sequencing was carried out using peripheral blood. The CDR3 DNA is TGTGCCAGCAGCCGCCAGACTAGCGGTAGCTCCTACAATGAGCAGTTCTTC. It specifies CASSRQTSGSSYNEQFF.